Following are 12 T cell receptor beta chains from one sample sequenced in a study of blood T cells in healthy people across ages. With a J-beta primer mix and a sample-barcoded 5' primer, a second PCR ran about 7 to 12 cycles. TCRdb re-called the 5' RACE reads with MiXCR, one entry per CDR3 protein. The table shows about 570,000 distinct CDR3 sequences, with approximately 25% occurring only once. Input material: blood. Source of these receptors: a woman aged 70-85 years in good health.

This chain uses TRBV12-3 or TRBV12-4 with TRBJ2-7; a weak D match, TRBD1 (6 bases). The CDR3 sequence is 15 residues long. The V end lost 4 bases, the J end lost 0 bases, and 13 bases lay between the germline ends. This CDR3 reads CASSYQRTASYEQYF. CDR3 coding DNA: TGTGCCAGCAGTTACCAGAGGACAGCCTCCTACGAGCAGTACTTC.

The rearrangement links TRBV2 to TRBJ2-2; D remains unclear. The CDR3 totals 16 residues. V lost 7 bases to trimming and J lost 0 bases, with 15 bases between them. Per germline, CDR1 SNHLY and CDR2 FYNNEI. In DNA form, the CDR3 reads TGTGCCAGCACACATGAGGACGGATCGAACACCGGGGAGCTGTTTTTT. This codes for CASTHEDGSNTGELFF.

This clonotype was detected a few times. This sequence joins TRBV18 and TRBJ2-1; 14 nucleotides match TRBD2. J gave up 6 bases and V 4 bases, and 2 bases lay outside the gene matches. The germline V gene has CDR1 KGHSH and CDR2 LQKENI. The CDR3 is made up of 15 amino acids. DNA for the CDR3: TGTGCCAGCTCACAGACTAGCGGGGGGGCCAATGAGCAGTTCTTC. Translating gives CASSQTSGGANEQFF.

As concerns this clonotype: The DNA is left out, because the CDR3 cannot be placed on it with certainty; the CDR3 is given as TCRdb lists it. The chain uses TRBV12-3 or TRBV12-4 and TRBJ2-3. 12 amino acids form the CDR3, both terminal residues included. The CDR3 loop is CASSVGTGSQYF.

This clonotype was seen a handful of times. The chain employs TRBV5-1 and TRBJ2-3; no clear D gene. Germline-derived CDR1 and CDR2 are SGHRS and YFSETQ. Trimming took off 4 bases at V and 2 bases at J, with 20 bases between the two ends. CDR3 length equals 17 residues. In nucleotides, the CDR3 is TGCGCCAGCAGCCCAAAGATGGGGTCGTCTTACACAGATACGCAGTATTTT. It yields the protein CASSPKMGSSYTDTQYF.

This clonotype was seen a few times. The chain has TRBV2 and TRBJ2-3; D not certain. CDR1 is SNHLY, CDR2 FYNNEI, per germline. CDR3 length: 13 amino acids. The ends were cut back, 4 bases at V and 5 bases at J, with 10 bases in the middle. The CDR3 region is CASSATVGDTQYF. The CDR3 DNA is TGTGCCAGCAGTGCAACAGTTGGAGATACGCAGTATTTT.

The table lists this clonotype with a few counts. This sequence joins TRBV3-1 and TRBJ2-5; D is possibly TRBD1 (7 bases). CDR1 is LGHDT, CDR2 YNNKEL, per germline (reference sequence). CDR3 length: 16 amino acids. Trimming shortened V by 4 bases and J by 0 bases, and 15 bases separated the two germline ends. The CDR3 DNA sequence: TGTGCCAGCAGCCCCCGGGGGACAGAAGACCAAGAGACCCAGTACTTC. Residues: CASSPRGTEDQETQYF.

The genes are TRBV7-2 and TRBJ2-3; 9 bases align to TRBD2. The junction had 6 bases not matched to a gene; V was cut back by 6 bases and J by 2 bases. This CDR3 is built from 15 residues. Germline V gene sequence: CDR1 SGHTA, CDR2 FQGNSA. The CDR3 here is CASRQSGGLTDTQYF. In DNA form, the CDR3 reads TGTGCCAGCAGACAGAGCGGGGGGCTCACAGATACGCAGTATTTT.

This clonotype was seen a few times. The rearrangement uses TRBV5-1 and TRBJ2-5; 8 positions agree with TRBD1. The end of the DNA is better explained by TRBJ2-7, so the J call may be wrong. Germline values: CDR1 SGHRS, CDR2 YFSETQ. The CDR3 is 15 residues long. CDR3 region: CASSLATGGFNEQYF. The CDR3 nucleotides are TGCGCCAGCAGCTTGGCAACAGGGGGGTTCAACGAGCAGTACTTC.

This clonotype has just a few counts. The chain employs TRBV3-1 and TRBJ2-7, with TRBD2 matching over 7 bases. Trimming cost V 4 bases and J 6 bases; bases outside gene matches: 6. The CDR3 covers 13 residues. Per germline, CDR1 LGHDT and CDR2 YNNKEL (reference sequence). This CDR3 is CASSPGRGVEQYF. In nucleotides, the CDR3 is TGTGCCAGCAGCCCAGGGAGGGGAGTCGAGCAGTACTTC.

This clonotype was recorded a few times. The chain employs TRBV7-9 and TRBJ2-3, with D possibly matching TRBD1 (6 bases). The CDR3 extends over 15 amino acids. Germline CDR1 is SEHNR and CDR2 is FQNEAQ (reference sequence). Between the trimmed V and J ends, which lost 4 bases and 1 base, there was a span of 12 bases. In nucleotides, the CDR3 is TGTGCCAGCAGCTCACAGGGTACGGGCACAGATACGCAGTATTTT. Encoded protein: CASSSQGTGTDTQYF.

The gene calls are TRBV5-4 and TRBJ2-3; possible D gene TRBD2, 5 bases. Trimming removed 4 bases from V and 2 bases from J, with 14 bases in between. The CDR3 runs to 15 residues. Germline-derived CDR1 and CDR2 are SGHNT and YYREEE (reference sequence). Here the CDR3 reads CASSHPSGNTDTQYF. CDR3 DNA sequence: TGTGCCAGCAGCCACCCCTCGGGAAACACAGATACGCAGTATTTT.